This T cell receptor (beta chain) was obtained from a study of cytotoxic CD8 clonotypes in ibrutinib-treated CLL. Across the whole study: A mean of around 260,000 productive templates and approximately 90,000 productive rearrangements was obtained per sample.

Investigators sought sequencing depths of between 1 in 200,000 and 1 in 1 million T cells. Assay: immunoSEQ multiplex PCR; the TCRdb copy retains only in-frame clones and omits some. Of 250,000 to 350,000 clones in the sample, around 69% were seen once. Trimming cost V 4 bases and J 2 bases; bases outside gene matches: 7. This CDR3 is 16 amino acids long. Germline V gene data show CDR1 as LGHNA and CDR2 as YNFKEQ. The sequenced sample was PBMCs, obtained at disease progression, from a patient treated with ibrutinib. The receptor was derived from a human donor with chronic lymphocytic leukemia. The chain uses TRBV4-2 and TRBJ2-7; TRBD2 matches 11 bases. The CDR3 nucleotides are TGTGCCAGCAGCCCCGATAGCGGGGGGGCCACCTACGAGCAGTACTTC. Protein: CASSPDSGGATYEQYF.